Shown below are 11 T cell receptor beta chains from a single sample sequenced in a study of response to subunit inactivated influenza vaccine. TCRdb re-called the RT-PCR reads through MiXCR, storing one row per CDR3 protein. The profile shows 300,000 to 350,000 distinct CDR3 sequences, around 20% of them singletons. The input for sequencing was PBMCs from blood, taken roughly 20 months after vaccination. The origin of the receptors is a man between 50 and 69 years old who received an inactivated influenza vaccine.

This clonotype showed up just a few times. The rearrangement uses TRBV20-1 and TRBJ1-4, with no clear D. The V and J ends lost 4 bases and 5 bases respectively, with 14 bases between them. Germline V CDR1 and CDR2: DFQATT, SNEGSKA (reference sequence). CDR3 size: 14 residues. CDR3 protein: CSATKGGLNEKLFF. In DNA, the CDR3 is TGCAGTGCTACCAAAGGAGGGCTAAATGAAAAACTGTTTTTT.

This clonotype was recorded at least ten times. The chain joins TRBV29-1 to TRBJ1-2, with a weak D call TRBD1 (6 bases). Germline V gene sequence: CDR1 SQVTM, CDR2 ANQGSEA. The CDR3 contains 11 residues. V shed 5 bases and J shed 6 bases, with 10 bases lying between them. The CDR3 spells CSVSGGDGYTF. The CDR3 bases are TGCAGCGTTTCTGGGGGCGATGGCTACACCTTC.

The V call is TRBV7-8, the J call TRBJ1-5; TRBD1 aligns across 7 bases. Germline V CDR1 and CDR2: SGHVS, FQNEAQ. Trimming at V came to 1 base and at J to 6 bases, leaving 6 bases not matched to a gene. The CDR3 runs 15 residues. The CDR3 here is CASSLGGGAGQPQHF. The CDR3 DNA reads TGTGCCAGCAGCTTAGGAGGGGGCGCGGGTCAGCCCCAGCATTTT.

This clonotype was found a few times. The CDR3 nucleotides are TGTGCCAGCAGGTCGAGTAGCGGGGTTATAGATACGCAGTATTTT. Its translation: CASRSSSGVIDTQYF. This chain connects TRBV12-3 or TRBV12-4 to TRBJ2-3; TRBD2 matches at 8 bases. The CDR3 runs to 15 residues. The trim removed 6 bases at V and 5 bases at J, leaving 10 bases unmatched.

The sample holds many counts of this clonotype. The J gene is TRBJ1-6, the V gene TRBV6-1, with D hard to call. V was pared by 6 bases and J by 7 bases, with 16 bases between. The germline V gene encodes CDR1 MNHNS and CDR2 SASEGT. This CDR3 is built from 15 residues. The CDR3 sequence: CASSSGSVGNSPLHF. The CDR3 nucleotides read TGTGCCAGCAGCTCTGGATCAGTGGGGAATTCACCCCTCCACTTT.

Details on this clonotype: This may be a read error, as it is one base from a much larger clone. This sequence joins TRBV25-1 and TRBJ1-6, with TRBD1 matching over 7 bases. Trimming at V came to 4 bases and at J to 6 bases, leaving 6 bases not matched to a gene. The CDR3 runs to 15 residues. Germline CDR1 MGHDK, CDR2 SYGVNS. The chain's CDR3 is CASSGRTGANSPLHF. The CDR3 nucleotides read TGTGCCAGCAGTGGAAGAACAGGGGCTAATTCACCCCTCCACTTT.

This clonotype has only a few counts. The chain joins TRBV14 to TRBJ2-1; no clear D gene. This CDR3 spans 13 amino acids. V lost 0 bases and J lost 6, with 6 bases in between. CDR1 is SGHDN, CDR2 FVKESK, per germline. The CDR3 is CASSQDVGNEQFF. The CDR3 DNA follows: TGTGCCAGCAGCCAAGATGTCGGCAATGAGCAGTTCTTC.

This clonotype was counted between two and nine times. The chain couples TRBV5-1 to TRBJ2-1; D is tentatively TRBD1 or TRBD2 (6 bases each). The V end lost 4 bases, the J end lost 8 bases, and 16 bases lay between the germline ends. This CDR3 is 14 amino acids long. Germline lookup yields CDR1 SGHRS and CDR2 YFSETQ. CDR3 bases: TGCGCCAGCAGCCCGTCGGGGGCCTTGTATGAGCAGTTCTTC. This encodes CASSPSGALYEQFF. Supplemented by reference TRBV5-1 and TRBJ2-1, the full variable domain reads KAGVTQTPRYLIKTRGQQVTLSCSPISGHRSVSWYQQTPGQGLQFLFEYFSETQRNKGNFPGRFSGRQFSNSRSEMNVSTLELGDSALYLCASSPSGALYEQFFGPGTRLTVL.

Of note for this clonotype: This may be a read error: a much more frequent sequence differs by one nucleotide. The chain employs TRBV10-3 and TRBJ1-1; D remains ambiguous. There are 11 residues in the CDR3. Germline V gene data show CDR1 as ENHRY and CDR2 as SYGVKD. With 6 bases removed from V and 0 bases from J, the gap between germline ends came to 2 bases. The CDR3: CAIRMNTEAFF. CDR3 DNA: TGTGCCATCAGGATGAACACTGAAGCTTTCTTT.

The CDR3 DNA is TGTGCCTGGGCCCGACAGGCTGGGGGCTACACCTTC. Protein: CAWARQAGGYTF. The V call is TRBV30, the J call TRBJ1-2; a weak D match, TRBD1 (6 bases). The V and J ends lost 5 bases and 8 bases respectively, with 15 bases between them. CDR3 length: 12 residues. Looked up from germline, CDR1 is GTSNPN and CDR2 is SVGIG (reference sequence).

This CDR3 is CASSRRSATYEQYF. In DNA form, the CDR3 reads TGTGCCAGCAGCCGGCGGAGTGCCACCTACGAGCAGTACTTC. The chain joins TRBV5-5 to TRBJ2-7; D call uncertain. Germline V CDR1 and CDR2: SGHKS, YYEKEE (reference sequence). The CDR3 length is 14 residues. Trimming cost V 4 bases and J 2 bases, with 13 bases left between them.